This T cell receptor (beta chain) was sequenced during a study of human T cells and chemical hapten exposure (dated by TCRdb to about 2021). General notes on the study: Libraries were pooled for sequencing, and per-sample TCR yields varied mainly because of small differences in library volumes within the pool. This study followed changes in the peripheral blood TCR repertoire in vivo during primary and secondary sensitization of alopecia patients to the hapten diphenylcyclopropenone (DPC). For every blood RNA sample, sequencing covered both the TCR alpha and TCR beta chains.

The time point label, as the study defines it: healthy volunteer bleed at 6 weeks. Unfractionated whole blood was collected in Tempus Blood RNA tubes, and total RNA was extracted from that blood. About 5 healthy volunteers served as TCR sequencing controls and were bled at day 0, 2 weeks and 6 weeks. Points the paper makes about the study in general: No change with DPC sensitization was found in the number of TCRs above 1 in 1000 frequency, and no evidence of global repertoire structure alterations was found. Repeated subsampling changed both the strength of the expansion versus patch-test correlation and the threshold at which the correlation became significant.

V was cut back by 3 bases and J by 3 bases, leaving a gap of 6 bases between them. CDR3 length: 13 amino acids, cysteine to phenylalanine. Only the CDR3 DNA stays, 39 bases, in frame from base 1. CDR1 and CDR2 were assigned from the germline V gene as SGHTA and FQGNSA. This clonotype was counted only a few times. Which antigen it targets is not known. It has no much larger one-base neighbor in the sample; base qualities were not kept. The library was generated by RACE. For sequencing, a NextSeq 500 was employed. Library preparation attached unique molecular identifiers to individual cDNA molecules for quantitative, reproducible TCR counting. Turning to the authors' computational methods: The median number of TCRs per sample was 85,000 to 100,000, ranging from roughly 20,000 to 700,000. V, J and CDR3 annotation of the TCR reads was carried out using the Decombinator software suite. For the PS versus PT1 abundance plots, all samples were subsampled to the same number of TCRs (28,000). Expanded TCRs were defined as absent before sensitization and observed at least eight times at the 2-week time point. The public sequencing data were trimmed at Q25 with fastp and processed into clonotypes with MiXCR by TCRdb, which kept only in-frame beta chains. Every CDR3 protein is listed once, alongside the most common genes and DNA of its rows. In this record, the V and J calls reflect TCRdb's handling and not the investigators' own analysis. Recorded for this sample are under 90,000 distinct CDR3 sequences; approximately 8% of them occurred a single time. The ten largest make up less than 2% of the sample.

The V gene is TRBV7-2 and the J gene is TRBJ2-4; the D segment cannot be called with confidence. The origin of this receptor is a male donor in good health. Some clones in this sample may be carry-over from other donors' samples. Sequenced sample: whole blood. Read as DNA, the sequence is TGTGCCAGCAGCTTGCTGGACAAAAACATTCAGTACTTC. Its product reads: CASSLLDKNIQYF.